One and the same sample provided the 15 T cell receptor beta chains below, sequenced in a study of cytomegalovirus exposure and HLA in healthy donors. The PCR made use of 60 Vbeta and 13 Jbeta primers. Method: immunoSEQ multiplex PCR; TCRdb's copy keeps in-frame clones and lacks some. The profile shows some 150,000 clones, over 75% of them singletons. Material: PBMCs. The source of these receptors is a man aged 35 to 55 in good health and CMV-seropositive.

The genes are TRBV2 and TRBJ1-1; D might be TRBD1 (5 bases). V lost 4 bases to trimming and J lost 5 bases, with 23 bases between them. There are 17 residues in the CDR3. The germline V gene has CDR1 SNHLY and CDR2 FYNNEI. CDR3 nucleotides: TGTGCCAGCAGTGTTGTATTAGGTGGGGGGGAGAATACTGAAGCTTTCTTT. Translating gives CASSVVLGGGENTEAFF.

The chain carries TRBV5-1 and TRBJ2-2; 9 bases are a match to TRBD2. Trimming cost V 0 bases and J 6 bases; bases outside gene matches: 6. Germline CDR1 SGHRS, CDR2 YFSETQ. The CDR3 consists of 16 residues. This chain's CDR3 is CASSLAVAGVSGELFF. In DNA form, the CDR3 reads TGCGCCAGCAGCTTGGCCGTAGCGGGAGTGTCCGGGGAGCTGTTTTTT. Variable domain in full (rest from reference TRBV5-1 and TRBJ2-2): KAGVTQTPRYLIKTRGQQVTLSCSPISGHRSVSWYQQTPGQGLQFLFEYFSETQRNKGNFPGRFSGRQFSNSRSEMNVSTLELGDSALYLCASSLAVAGVSGELFFGEGSRLTVL.

This clone was seen once. V is TRBV5-1 and J is TRBJ2-1, with D possibly being TRBD1 (7 bases). Trimming stripped 4 bases from V and 9 bases from J, with 14 bases between. Germline loops: CDR1 SGHRS, CDR2 YFSETQ. The CDR3 totals 13 residues. The CDR3 DNA is TGCGCCAGCAGCGCAGGGGGAGCGGGTGAGCAGTTCTTC. The encoded protein is CASSAGGAGEQFF.

V gene TRBV9 combines with J gene TRBJ1-1; 7 bases agree with TRBD1. Per the germline V gene, CDR1 is SGDLS and CDR2 is YYNGEE. V shed 2 bases, J shed 0 bases, and the junction held 7 bases outside the gene matches. The CDR3 has 16 amino acids. CDR3 loop: CASSVGLDRVNTEAFF. The CDR3 coding sequence is TGTGCCAGCAGCGTCGGCCTCGACAGGGTGAACACTGAAGCTTTCTTT.

This clone was seen once. The rearrangement uses TRBV28 and TRBJ2-1, with 8 bases fitting TRBD1. Germline-derived CDR1 and CDR2 are MDHEN and SYDVKM. This CDR3 has 16 amino acids. The J segment lost 7 bases and the V segment lost 5 bases, leaving 13 bases of the junction unmatched. CDR3 DNA sequence: TGTGCCAGCAGTACGCCCCAGGGGGCTCAGGAGAATGAGCAGTTCTTC. Translating gives CASSTPQGAQENEQFF.

The chain combines TRBV6-6 with TRBJ2-3; TRBD2 matches 11 bases. Germline CDR1 is MNHNY and CDR2 is SVGAGI (reference sequence). The CDR3 is 13 amino acids. Losses at the gene ends were 6 bases for V and 6 bases for J; bases not matched to a gene: 2. The CDR3 sequence is CASRASGRDTQYF. Written as DNA, the CDR3 is TGTGCCAGCAGGGCTAGCGGGAGGGATACGCAGTATTTT.

V usage is TRBV7-9 and J usage is TRBJ1-1, with 9 bases fitting TRBD1. V was clipped by 5 bases and J by 12 bases; unmatched bases: 10. The CDR3 has 13 residues. CDR1 is SEHNR and CDR2 is FQNEAQ in the germline V gene (reference sequence). The CDR3 region has the DNA TGTGCCAGCAGCAAGGGGACAGGGCTGTATACTTTCTTT. Its translation: CASSKGTGLYTFF.

The J gene is TRBJ2-3, the V gene TRBV6-1; 8 bases map to TRBD2. The CDR3 extends over 14 amino acids. J gave up 2 bases and V 8 bases, and 6 bases lay outside the gene matches. The germline CDR1 and CDR2 sequences are MNHNS and SASEGT. The CDR3 is CASGGGYFTDTQYF. CDR3 sequence (DNA): TGTGCCAGCGGCGGGGGGTACTTCACAGATACGCAGTATTTT.

The sample holds a few counts of this clone. The chain uses TRBV6-5 and TRBJ1-1; D gene unclear. The CDR3 runs 15 residues. The germline CDR1 and CDR2 sequences are MNHEY and SVGAGI. V was cut by 0 bases and J by 4 bases, with 12 bases left in between. The CDR3 coding sequence is TGTGCCAGCAGTTACTCGACCGGGTTTGGCACTGAAGCTTTCTTT. It specifies CASSYSTGFGTEAFF.

The gene calls are TRBV5-8 and TRBJ2-6; possibly TRBD1 for D (6 bases). Germline values: CDR1 SGHTS, CDR2 YDEGEE. V lost 6 bases and J 1 base, leaving 11 bases between the germline ends. The CDR3 has 15 residues. The CDR3 bases are TGTGCCAGCACAAGACAGGCATCTGGGGCCAACGTCCTGACTTTC. This translates into CASTRQASGANVLTF. The full variable domain, completed using reference TRBV5-8 and TRBJ2-6, is EAGVTQSPTHLIKTRGQQATLRCSPISGHTSVYWYQQALGLGLQFLLWYDEGEERNRGNFPPRFSGRQFPNYSSELNVNALELEDSALYLCASTRQASGANVLTFGAGSRLTVL.

The rearrangement uses TRBV11-3 and TRBJ2-7, with 8 bases aligning to TRBD2. This CDR3 has 14 amino acids. Germline CDR1 SGHNT, CDR2 YENEEA. The J segment lost 4 bases and the V segment lost 4 bases, leaving 6 bases of the junction unmatched. The CDR3 sequence: CASSSGAGVYEQYF. The CDR3 nucleotides read TGTGCCAGCAGCTCGGGAGCGGGAGTTTACGAGCAGTACTTC. Using reference TRBV11-3 and TRBJ2-7 for the parts outside the CDR3, the full variable domain is EAGVVQSPRYKIIEKKQPVAFWCNPISGHNTLYWYLQNLGQGPELLIRYENEEAVDDSQLPKDRFSAERLKGVDSTLKIQPAELGDSAVYLCASSSGAGVYEQYFGPGTRLTVT.

This clone was seen only a few times. CDR3 DNA sequence: TGCGCCAGCAGTGAGAGGAGGGGGAACACTGAAGCTTTCTTT. Translating gives CASSERRGNTEAFF. The V and J genes are TRBV10-1 and TRBJ1-1; perhaps TRBD1 as D (5 bases). CDR3 length: 14 amino acids. Trimming took 2 bases from V and 1 from J, leaving 8 bases between them. Per germline, CDR1 WNHNN and CDR2 SYGVQD (reference sequence).

The chain joins TRBV9 to TRBJ2-3; 7 nucleotides agree with TRBD2. The CDR3 is 17 amino acids. V shed 0 bases and J 3 bases; nucleotides not matched to a gene: 10. The germline V gene encodes CDR1 SGDLS and CDR2 YYNGEE. CDR3: CASSVGANSGSTDTQYF. The DNA for the CDR3 is TGTGCCAGCAGCGTAGGGGCCAATAGCGGGTCGACAGATACGCAGTATTTT.

The rearrangement uses TRBV7-3 and TRBJ1-1; 10 nucleotides agree with TRBD1. This CDR3 has 16 residues. Losses at the gene ends were 5 bases for V and 5 bases for J; bases not matched to a gene: 11. Germline loops: CDR1 SGHTA, CDR2 FQGTGA. CDR3 DNA: TGTGCCAGCAGCCTAGGGACAGGGGCTTCGGGGACTGAAGCTTTCTTT. This translates into CASSLGTGASGTEAFF.

This clone was seen only once. This sequence joins TRBV6-1 and TRBJ1-6, with TRBD1 matching 9 bases. The CDR3 contains 14 residues. Germline CDR1 is MNHNS and CDR2 is SASEGT. Trimming removed 8 bases from V and 6 bases from J; junction bases left unmatched: 5. The CDR3 sequence is CASGDREFNSPLHF. The CDR3 nucleotides read TGTGCCAGCGGGGACAGGGAGTTTAATTCACCCCTCCACTTT.